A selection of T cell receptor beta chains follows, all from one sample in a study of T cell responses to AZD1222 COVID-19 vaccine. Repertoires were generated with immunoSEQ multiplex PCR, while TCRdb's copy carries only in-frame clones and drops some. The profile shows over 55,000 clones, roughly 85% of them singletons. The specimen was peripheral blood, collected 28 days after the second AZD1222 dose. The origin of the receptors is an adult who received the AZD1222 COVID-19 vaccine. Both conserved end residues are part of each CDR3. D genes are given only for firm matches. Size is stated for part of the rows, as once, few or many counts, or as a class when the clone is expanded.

CDR3aa: CASSPGGSSYNSPLHF; CDR3nt: TGTGCCAGCAGCCCAGGGGGGAGTTCCTATAATTCACCCCTCCACTTT; d_gene: TRBD1; j_gene: TRBJ1-6; v_gene: TRBV5-4; abundance: few
CDR3aa: CASSQSGFHQPQHF; CDR3nt: TGCGCCAGCAGTCAATCGGGGTTTCATCAGCCCCAGCATTTT; d_gene: -; j_gene: TRBJ1-5; v_gene: TRBV23-1; abundance: -
CDR3aa: CASTRVGGTHNEQFF; CDR3nt: TGTGCCAGCACCCGGGTGGGGGGCACCCACAATGAGCAGTTCTTC; d_gene: -; j_gene: TRBJ2-1; v_gene: TRBV28; abundance: once
CDR3aa: CASSYSPQVQETQYF; CDR3nt: TGTGCCAGCAGTTACTCCCCCCAGGTTCAAGAGACCCAGTACTTC; d_gene: -; j_gene: TRBJ2-5; v_gene: TRBV6-5; abundance: -
CDR3aa: CASSWGGEQFF; CDR3nt: TGCGCCAGCAGCTGGGGCGGCGAGCAGTTCTTC; d_gene: -; j_gene: TRBJ2-1; v_gene: TRBV5-1; abundance: -
CDR3aa: CASRSGVLGNEQFF; CDR3nt: TGTGCCAGCCGCTCAGGTGTCCTGGGAAATGAGCAGTTCTTC; d_gene: -; j_gene: TRBJ2-1; v_gene: TRBV2; abundance: -
CDR3aa: CASSLQGRYTEAFF; CDR3nt: TGTGCCAGCAGCTTACAGGGGAGATACACTGAAGCTTTCTTT; d_gene: -; j_gene: TRBJ1-1; v_gene: TRBV11-3; abundance: -
CDR3aa: CAITSAKQNYGYTF; CDR3nt: TGTGCCATCACTTCAGCAAAACAGAACTATGGCTACACCTTC; d_gene: -; j_gene: TRBJ1-2; v_gene: TRBV10-3; abundance: once
CDR3aa: CASSVTEGTEAFF; CDR3nt: TGTGCCAGCAGTGTTACAGAAGGGACTGAAGCTTTCTTT; d_gene: -; j_gene: TRBJ1-1; v_gene: TRBV2; abundance: -
CDR3aa: CATTALNTEAFF; CDR3nt: TGTGCCACCACAGCCTTAAACACTGAAGCTTTCTTT; d_gene: -; j_gene: TRBJ1-1; v_gene: TRBV12-3/TRBV12-4; abundance: -
CDR3aa: CASSATSGPASDTQYF; CDR3nt: TGTGCCAGCAGTGCGACTAGCGGGCCTGCTTCAGATACGCAGTATTTT; d_gene: TRBD2; j_gene: TRBJ2-3; v_gene: TRBV6-4; abundance: once
CDR3aa: CASSEQGGSTDTQYF; CDR3nt: TGTGCCAGCAGTGAACAGGGGGGGAGCACAGATACGCAGTATTTT; d_gene: -; j_gene: TRBJ2-3; v_gene: TRBV2; abundance: once
CDR3aa: CASSIDILGQGNTGELFF; CDR3nt: TGTGCCAGTAGTATAGATATCCTGGGACAGGGGAACACCGGGGAGCTGTTTTTT; d_gene: TRBD1; j_gene: TRBJ2-2; v_gene: TRBV19; abundance: -
CDR3aa: CASSFGRTDKRWSSSTDTQYF; CDR3nt: TGTGCCAGCAGTTTTGGCCGAACGGACAAACGTTGGAGCTCTAGCACAGATACGCAGTATTTT; d_gene: -; j_gene: TRBJ2-3; v_gene: TRBV28; abundance: -
CDR3aa: CASSLGQGNGEAFF; CDR3nt: TGTGCCAGCAGCCTAGGACAGGGGAACGGTGAAGCTTTCTTT; d_gene: TRBD1; j_gene: TRBJ1-1; v_gene: TRBV7-6; abundance: once
CDR3aa: CASSRSSGGRSYNEQFF; CDR3nt: TGTGCCAGCAGCCGCTCTAGCGGGGGCCGCTCCTACAATGAGCAGTTCTTC; d_gene: TRBD2; j_gene: TRBJ2-1; v_gene: TRBV7-9; abundance: medium-sized
CDR3aa: CSVERGLLYGYTF; CDR3nt: TGCAGCGTTGAGAGGGGGCTGTTGTATGGCTACACCTTC; d_gene: TRBD1; j_gene: TRBJ1-2; v_gene: TRBV29-1; abundance: -
CDR3aa: CSVDTDTQYF; CDR3nt: TGCAGCGTAGACACAGATACGCAGTATTTT; d_gene: -; j_gene: TRBJ2-3; v_gene: TRBV29-1; abundance: -
CDR3aa: CATRGDSNQPQHF; CDR3nt: TGTGCCACCCGGGGGGATAGCAATCAGCCCCAGCATTTT; d_gene: -; j_gene: TRBJ1-5; v_gene: TRBV10-3; abundance: once
CDR3aa: CASREEGVQSPLHF; CDR3nt: TGTGCCAGCAGAGAGGAGGGTGTTCAGTCACCCCTCCACTTT; d_gene: -; j_gene: TRBJ1-6; v_gene: TRBV2; abundance: -
CDR3aa: CASSKTSGGTDTQYF; CDR3nt: TGCGCCAGCAGCAAGACTAGCGGGGGCACAGATACGCAGTATTTT; d_gene: TRBD2; j_gene: TRBJ2-3; v_gene: TRBV5-1; abundance: -
CDR3aa: CASSSTRVFSYEQYF; CDR3nt: TGTGCCAGCAGTTCAACAAGGGTTTTCTCCTACGAGCAGTACTTC; d_gene: -; j_gene: TRBJ2-7; v_gene: TRBV6-2/TRBV6-3; abundance: once
CDR3aa: CASSIGAVYGYTF; CDR3nt: TGTGCCAGTAGTATAGGGGCAGTCTATGGCTACACCTTC; d_gene: -; j_gene: TRBJ1-2; v_gene: TRBV19; abundance: -
CDR3aa: CASSVTFSYEQYF; CDR3nt: TGTGCCAGCAGTGTGACATTCTCCTACGAGCAGTACTTC; d_gene: -; j_gene: TRBJ2-7; v_gene: TRBV2; abundance: -
CDR3aa: CASKRDHSYEQYF; CDR3nt: TGTGCCAGCAAACGGGACCATTCCTACGAGCAGTACTTC; d_gene: -; j_gene: TRBJ2-7; v_gene: TRBV2; abundance: -
CDR3aa: CASSEQGQETQYF; CDR3nt: TGTGCCAGTTCGGAACAGGGGCAAGAGACCCAGTACTTC; d_gene: TRBD1; j_gene: TRBJ2-5; v_gene: TRBV19; abundance: -